Below, 2 T cell receptor beta chains from the same sample are listed, as sequenced in a study of T cells in Graves' hyperthyroidism and ophthalmopathy. The CDR3 regions of TCR beta were amplified from RNA transcripts. The HTBI primer set drove a first-round RT-PCR of the TCR CDR3. MiXCR, run by TCRdb on the multiplex PCR reads, gives a single entry per CDR3 protein. In the table there are 270,000 or so distinct CDR3 sequences, about 15% of which are singletons. Sequencing was performed on blood. The receptors were gathered from a woman aged 45-60 years with Graves' hyperthyroidism that later progressed to Graves' ophthalmopathy.

This clonotype came up many times. The rearrangement joins TRBV20-1 to TRBJ2-3; D is unclear. This CDR3 region has 11 residues. CDR1 and CDR2 (germline): DFQATT, SNEGSKA (reference sequence). V shed 1 base and J shed 10 bases, with 9 bases lying between them. CDR3 nucleotide sequence: TGCAGTGCTAGAGTATATAGTCCGCAGTATTTT. Translating gives CSARVYSPQYF.

Comment on this clonotype: A read error may be the cause here, since a much bigger clone is one base away. This chain joins TRBV12-3 or TRBV12-4 and TRBJ1-1; a possible D gene is TRBD1 (6 bases). The V and J ends lost 6 bases and 3 bases respectively, with 14 bases between them. The CDR3 is made up of 14 amino acids. Here the CDR3 reads CASSLQGIYTEAFF. The CDR3 region has the DNA TGTGCCAGCAGCCTTCAGGGGATATACACTGAAGCTTTCTTT.